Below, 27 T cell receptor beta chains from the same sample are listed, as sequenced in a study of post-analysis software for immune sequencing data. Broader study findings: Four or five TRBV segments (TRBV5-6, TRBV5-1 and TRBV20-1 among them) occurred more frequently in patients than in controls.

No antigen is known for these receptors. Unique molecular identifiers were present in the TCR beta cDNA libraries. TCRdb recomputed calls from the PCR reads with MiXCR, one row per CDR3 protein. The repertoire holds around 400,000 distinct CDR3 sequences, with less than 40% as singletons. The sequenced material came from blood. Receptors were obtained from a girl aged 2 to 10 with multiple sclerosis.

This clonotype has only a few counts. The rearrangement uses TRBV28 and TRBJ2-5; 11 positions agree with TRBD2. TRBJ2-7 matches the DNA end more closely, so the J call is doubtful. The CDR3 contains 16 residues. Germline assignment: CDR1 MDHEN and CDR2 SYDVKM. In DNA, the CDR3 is TGTGCCAGCAGTTTAATACTAGCGGGAGCTTCCTACGAGCAGTACTTC. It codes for CASSLILAGASYEQYF.

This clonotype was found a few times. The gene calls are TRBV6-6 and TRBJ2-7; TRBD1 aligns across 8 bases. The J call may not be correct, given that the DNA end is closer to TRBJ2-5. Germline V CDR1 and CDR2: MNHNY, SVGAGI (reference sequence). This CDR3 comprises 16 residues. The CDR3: CASRRQGWIFRETQYF. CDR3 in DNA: TGTGCCAGCAGGCGACAGGGGTGGATTTTTCGAGAGACCCAGTACTTC.

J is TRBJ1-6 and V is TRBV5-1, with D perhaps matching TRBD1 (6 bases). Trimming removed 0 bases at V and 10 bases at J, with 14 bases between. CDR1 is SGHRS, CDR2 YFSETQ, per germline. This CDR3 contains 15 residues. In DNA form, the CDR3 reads TGCGCCAGCAGCTTGGCCGGCAGGGGAAGGTCACCCCTCCACTTT. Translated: CASSLAGRGRSPLHF.

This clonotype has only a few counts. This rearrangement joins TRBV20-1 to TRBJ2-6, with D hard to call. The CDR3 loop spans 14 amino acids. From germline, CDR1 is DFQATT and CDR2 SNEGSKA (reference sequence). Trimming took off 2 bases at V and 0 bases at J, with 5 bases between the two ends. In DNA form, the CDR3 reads TGCAGTGCTAGACAAATCTCTGGGGCCAACGTCCTGACTTTC. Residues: CSARQISGANVLTF.

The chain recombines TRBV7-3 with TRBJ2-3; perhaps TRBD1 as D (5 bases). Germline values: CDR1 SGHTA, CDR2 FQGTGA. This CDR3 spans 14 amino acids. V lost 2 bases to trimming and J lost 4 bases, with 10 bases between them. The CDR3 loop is CASSLQGGADTQYF. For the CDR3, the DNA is TGTGCCAGCAGCTTACAGGGCGGCGCAGATACGCAGTATTTT.

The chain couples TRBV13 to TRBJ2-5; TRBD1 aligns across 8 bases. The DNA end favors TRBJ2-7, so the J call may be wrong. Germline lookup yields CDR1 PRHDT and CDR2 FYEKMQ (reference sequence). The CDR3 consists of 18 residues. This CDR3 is CASSRSDYVRTGPHEQYF. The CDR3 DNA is TGTGCCAGCAGCCGATCCGATTACGTCCGGACAGGGCCCCACGAGCAGTACTTC.

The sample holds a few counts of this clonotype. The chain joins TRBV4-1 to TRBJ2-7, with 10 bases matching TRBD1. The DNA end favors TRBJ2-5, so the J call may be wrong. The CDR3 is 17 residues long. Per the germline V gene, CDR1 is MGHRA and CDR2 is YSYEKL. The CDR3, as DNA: TGCGCCAGCAGCCAAGTCGAGGCGACAGGGGGCTGGGAGACCCAGTACTTC. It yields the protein CASSQVEATGGWETQYF.

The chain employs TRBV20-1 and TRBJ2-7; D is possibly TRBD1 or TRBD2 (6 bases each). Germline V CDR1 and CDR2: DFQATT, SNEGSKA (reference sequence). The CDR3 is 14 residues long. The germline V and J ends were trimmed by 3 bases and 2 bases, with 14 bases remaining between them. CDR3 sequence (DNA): TGCAGTGCTAGGCGCAGGGGAGGCACCTACGAGCAGTACTTC. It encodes CSARRRGGTYEQYF.

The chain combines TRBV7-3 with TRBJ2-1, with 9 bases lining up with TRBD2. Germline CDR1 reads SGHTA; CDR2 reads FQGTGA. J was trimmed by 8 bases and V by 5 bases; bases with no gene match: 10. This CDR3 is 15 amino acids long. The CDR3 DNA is TGTGCCAGCAGCAGAAATAGCGGGAGTTCGTATGAGCAGTTCTTC. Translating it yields CASSRNSGSSYEQFF.

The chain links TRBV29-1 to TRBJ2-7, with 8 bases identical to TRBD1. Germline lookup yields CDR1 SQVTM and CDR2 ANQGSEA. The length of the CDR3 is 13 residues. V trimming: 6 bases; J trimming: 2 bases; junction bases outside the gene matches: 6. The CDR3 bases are TGCAGCGTGGAGGACAGGGAGACCTACGAGCAGTACTTC. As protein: CSVEDRETYEQYF.

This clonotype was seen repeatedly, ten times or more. Here the CDR3 reads CSALHGTALNEQYF. CDR3 sequence (DNA): TGCAGTGCTCTACATGGGACAGCACTCAACGAGCAGTACTTC. The V call is TRBV20-1, the J call TRBJ2-7, with 7 bases identical to TRBD1. Per the germline V gene, CDR1 is DFQATT and CDR2 is SNEGSKA (reference sequence). There are 14 residues in the CDR3. Trimming at V came to 5 bases and at J to 5 bases, leaving 12 bases not matched to a gene.

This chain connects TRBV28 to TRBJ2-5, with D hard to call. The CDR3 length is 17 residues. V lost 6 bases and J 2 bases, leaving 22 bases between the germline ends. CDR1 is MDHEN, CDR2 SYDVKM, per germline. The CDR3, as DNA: TGTGCCAGCAGCAATCTTAGACTGAGAACTCTTCAAGAGACCCAGTACTTC. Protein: CASSNLRLRTLQETQYF.

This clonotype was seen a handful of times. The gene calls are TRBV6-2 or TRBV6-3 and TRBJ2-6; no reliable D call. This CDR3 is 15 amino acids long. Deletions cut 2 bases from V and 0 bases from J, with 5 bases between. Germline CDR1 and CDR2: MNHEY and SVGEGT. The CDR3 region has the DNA TGTGCCAGCAGTTACGGGGACTCTGGGGCCAACGTCCTGACTTTC. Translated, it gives CASSYGDSGANVLTF.

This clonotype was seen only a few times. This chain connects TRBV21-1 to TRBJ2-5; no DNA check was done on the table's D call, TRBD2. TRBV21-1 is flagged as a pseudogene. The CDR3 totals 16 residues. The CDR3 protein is CASSKARDFYQETQYF. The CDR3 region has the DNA TGTGCCAGCAGCAAAGCAAGGGACTTTTACCAAGAGACCCAGTACTTC.

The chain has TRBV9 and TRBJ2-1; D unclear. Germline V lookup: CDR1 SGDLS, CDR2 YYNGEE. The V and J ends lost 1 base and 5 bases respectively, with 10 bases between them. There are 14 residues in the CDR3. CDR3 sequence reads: CASSVSLVNNEQFF. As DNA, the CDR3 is TGTGCCAGCAGCGTAAGCCTAGTAAACAATGAGCAGTTCTTC.

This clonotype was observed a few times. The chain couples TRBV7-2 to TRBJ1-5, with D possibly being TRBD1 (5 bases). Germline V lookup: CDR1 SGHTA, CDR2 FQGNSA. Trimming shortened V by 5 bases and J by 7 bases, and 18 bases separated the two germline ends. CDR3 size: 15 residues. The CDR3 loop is CASSPNGGGWQPQHF. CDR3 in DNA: TGTGCCAGCAGCCCGAACGGGGGAGGGTGGCAGCCCCAGCATTTT.

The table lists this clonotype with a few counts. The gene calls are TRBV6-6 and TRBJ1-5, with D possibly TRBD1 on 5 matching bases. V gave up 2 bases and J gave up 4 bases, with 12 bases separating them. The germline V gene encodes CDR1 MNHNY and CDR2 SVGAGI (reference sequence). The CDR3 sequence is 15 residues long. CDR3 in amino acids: CASSYGTAQNQPQHF. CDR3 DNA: TGTGCCAGCAGTTACGGGACCGCGCAAAATCAGCCCCAGCATTTT.

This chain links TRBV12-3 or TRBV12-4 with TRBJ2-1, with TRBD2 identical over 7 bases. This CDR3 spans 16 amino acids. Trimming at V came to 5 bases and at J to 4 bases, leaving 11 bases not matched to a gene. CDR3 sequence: CASSTWASGLYNEQFF. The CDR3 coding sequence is TGTGCCAGCAGTACCTGGGCTAGCGGACTGTACAATGAGCAGTTCTTC.

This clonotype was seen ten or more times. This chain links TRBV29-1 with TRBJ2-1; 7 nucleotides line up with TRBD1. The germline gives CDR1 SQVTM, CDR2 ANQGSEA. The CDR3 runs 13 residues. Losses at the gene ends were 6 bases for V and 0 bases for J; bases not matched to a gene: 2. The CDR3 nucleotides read TGCAGCGTGGACAGGAGCTCCTACAATGAGCAGTTCTTC. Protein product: CSVDRSSYNEQFF.

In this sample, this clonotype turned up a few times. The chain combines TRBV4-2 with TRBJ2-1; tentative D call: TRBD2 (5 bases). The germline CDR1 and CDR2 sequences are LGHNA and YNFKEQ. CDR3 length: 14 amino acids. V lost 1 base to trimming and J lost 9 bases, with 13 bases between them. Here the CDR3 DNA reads TGTGCCAGCAGCCAAGGAAATCCGGGGATTGAGCAGTTCTTC. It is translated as CASSQGNPGIEQFF.

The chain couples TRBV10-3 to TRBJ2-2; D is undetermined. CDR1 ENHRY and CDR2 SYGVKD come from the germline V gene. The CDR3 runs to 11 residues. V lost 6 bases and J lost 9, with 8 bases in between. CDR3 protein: CAIRGHRELFF. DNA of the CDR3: TGTGCCATCAGGGGCCACCGGGAGCTGTTTTTT.

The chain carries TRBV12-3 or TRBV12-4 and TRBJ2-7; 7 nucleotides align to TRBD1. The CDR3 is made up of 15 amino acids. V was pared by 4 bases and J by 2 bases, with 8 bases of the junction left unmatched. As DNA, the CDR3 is TGTGCCAGCAGTTGGACAGGCCAACTCCCCTACGAGCAGTACTTC. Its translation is CASSWTGQLPYEQYF.

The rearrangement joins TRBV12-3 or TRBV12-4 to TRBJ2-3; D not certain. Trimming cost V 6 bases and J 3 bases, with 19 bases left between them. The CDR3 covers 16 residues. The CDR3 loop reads CASSPSIGYSTDTQYF. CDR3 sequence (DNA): TGTGCCAGCAGCCCCAGTATAGGGTACTCTACAGATACGCAGTATTTT.

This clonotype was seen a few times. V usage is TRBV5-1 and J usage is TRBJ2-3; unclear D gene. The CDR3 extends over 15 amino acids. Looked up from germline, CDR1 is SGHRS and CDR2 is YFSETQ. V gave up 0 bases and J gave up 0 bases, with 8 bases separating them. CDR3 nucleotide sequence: TGCGCCAGCAGCTTGGGGTGGGGTAGCACAGATACGCAGTATTTT. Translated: CASSLGWGSTDTQYF.

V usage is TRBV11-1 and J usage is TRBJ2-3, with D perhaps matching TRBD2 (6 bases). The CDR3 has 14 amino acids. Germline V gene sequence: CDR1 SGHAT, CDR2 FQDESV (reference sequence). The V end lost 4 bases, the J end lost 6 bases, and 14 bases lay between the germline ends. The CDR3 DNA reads TGTGCCAGCAGCTGGGGACTGTCTAGCGATACGCAGTATTTT. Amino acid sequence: CASSWGLSSDTQYF.

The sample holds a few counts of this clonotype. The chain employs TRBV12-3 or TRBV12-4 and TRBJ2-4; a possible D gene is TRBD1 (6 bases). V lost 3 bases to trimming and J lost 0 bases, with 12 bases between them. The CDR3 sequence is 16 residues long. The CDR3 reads CASSLVRDTAKNIQYF. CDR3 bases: TGTGCCAGCAGTTTGGTCCGGGACACAGCCAAAAACATTCAGTACTTC.

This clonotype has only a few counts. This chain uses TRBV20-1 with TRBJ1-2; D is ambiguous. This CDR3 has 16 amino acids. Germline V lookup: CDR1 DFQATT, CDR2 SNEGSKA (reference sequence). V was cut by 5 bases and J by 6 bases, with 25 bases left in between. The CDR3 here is CSAVLGRVLAKNGYTF. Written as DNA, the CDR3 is TGCAGTGCTGTTCTAGGTCGAGTACTCGCGAAGAATGGCTACACCTTC.